Described below is a single T cell receptor (beta chain) sequence and its context. Clones were read by immunoSEQ multiplex PCR, and TCRdb kept only the in-frame ones, dropping some. The repertoire consists of about 340,000 clones, with less than 85% occurring once and the leading ten covering about 10%. The entry originates in a study of shared clonotypes between healthy human individuals. This CDR3 has 14 residues. V was shortened by 4 bases and J by 7 bases, with 15 bases between the two germline ends. CDR1 and CDR2 from the germline V gene are SGHRS and YFSETQ. The material sequenced was memory CD4+ T cells sorted from blood. Indicated subset: CD45RA-negative fraction. J is TRBJ2-1 and V is TRBV5-1, with D possibly matching TRBD2 (6 bases). The receptor comes from a man aged 25 to 45 in good health. The CDR3 nucleotides read TGCGCCAGCAGCGAGTCCGGGACTTGGAATGAGCAGTTCTTC. It translates to CASSESGTWNEQFF.